This TCR beta chain comes out of a study of T cell responses to AZD1222 COVID-19 vaccine. Points from the study as a whole: Nearly half of spike-specific TCRs reportedly target unmutated variant regions. A mostly white British donor set with more females was recruited, and clonal diversity was possibly underestimated. Vaccination with two AZD1222 doses was followed by a rise in Spike-specific TCR breadth and depth. Vaccine-associated CD4 TCRs spanned spike, dominant at 160-218 and 743-854.

Comment on this clone: Its antigen is unidentified.

Data came from immunoSEQ multiplex PCR; TCRdb stores just in-frame clones and leaves some out. Of around 58,000 clones listed, about 86% are singletons. The ends were cut back, 0 bases at V and 0 bases at J, with 8 bases in the middle. This CDR3 is built from 16 residues. Germline V gene lookup returns CDR1 MRHNA and CDR2 SNTAGT. The TCR sequence derives from an adult in good health. The starting material was peripheral blood, obtained on day 0 of AZD1222 vaccination. The chain carries TRBV6-4 and TRBJ2-2, with D tentatively TRBD1 (6 bases). CDR3 bases: TGTGCCAGCAGTGACTCATCAGGGGCGAACACCGGGGAGCTGTTTTTT. Translating gives CASSDSSGANTGELFF.